The rows below give T cell receptor beta chains drawn from one sample of a study of cytomegalovirus exposure and HLA in healthy donors. TCRdb's copy holds only in-frame clones and misses some; the assay was immunoSEQ multiplex PCR. The sample has 150,000 to 200,000 clones, approximately 87% seen once; the top ten hold 5.5% to 6%. Sequences were obtained from PBMCs. These receptors were collected from a woman in her twenties or thirties in good health and CMV-seronegative. Both conserved end residues are part of each CDR3. Fields, in order: V gene, clone size, D gene, J gene, CDR3 protein, CDR3 DNA. The D gene is left open where the match is weak. Clone size, where shown, is once, few, many, or a class for clones that have expanded.

TRBV5-6	-	TRBD2	TRBJ2-1	CASSWGTSGRYNEQFF	TGTGCCAGCAGCTGGGGAACTAGCGGGAGGTACAATGAGCAGTTCTTC
TRBV7-9	many	-	TRBJ1-2	CASSFGLSGRGYTF	TGTGCCAGCAGCTTCGGTCTATCTGGTCGAGGCTACACCTTC
TRBV28	-	TRBD1	TRBJ2-7	CASSWAGDRGYEQYF	TGTGCCAGCAGCTGGGCCGGAGACAGGGGATACGAGCAGTACTTC
TRBV7-8	once	-	TRBJ1-3	CASSFRSGSGNTIYF	TGTGCCAGCAGCTTTAGGTCCGGGTCTGGAAACACCATATATTTT
TRBV6-1	once	TRBD1	TRBJ2-7	CASSEAIGGWYEQYF	TGTGCCAGCAGTGAAGCTATAGGGGGCTGGTACGAGCAGTACTTC
TRBV29-1	-	TRBD2	TRBJ2-5	CSIYGGGAGETQYF	TGCAGCATCTACGGCGGGGGGGCAGGGGAGACCCAGTACTTC
TRBV16	-	-	TRBJ1-2	CASSQWRGSEGYTF	TGTGCCAGCAGCCAATGGAGAGGGAGTGAAGGCTACACCTTC
TRBV15	-	TRBD1	TRBJ2-2	CATSKTGDTGELFF	TGTGCCACCAGCAAGACAGGGGACACCGGGGAGCTGTTTTTT
TRBV29-1	-	TRBD1	TRBJ2-3	CSVKIPGQGIDTQYF	TGCAGCGTTAAGATTCCGGGACAGGGGATAGATACGCAGTATTTT
TRBV7-2	-	-	TRBJ1-2	CASSPRGTYGYTF	TGTGCCAGCAGCCCAAGGGGAACCTATGGCTACACCTTC
TRBV2	-	-	TRBJ1-1	CASSEQGRTEAFF	TGTGCCAGCAGTGAGCAGGGTAGAACTGAAGCTTTCTTT
TRBV7-7	-	TRBD2	TRBJ2-1	CASQLAGGSGEQFF	TGTGCCAGCCAGCTAGCGGGAGGATCGGGTGAGCAGTTCTTC
TRBV6-5	-	-	TRBJ1-4	CASRPVATNEKLFF	TGTGCCAGCAGACCGGTTGCAACTAATGAAAAACTGTTTTTT
TRBV4-3	-	-	TRBJ1-3	CASSQDQQGGTSGNTIYF	TGCGCCAGCAGCCAAGATCAGCAGGGTGGAACGTCTGGAAACACCATATATTTT
TRBV27	-	-	TRBJ2-2	CASRPTGTGELFF	TGTGCCAGCCGACCCACGGGCACCGGGGAGCTGTTTTTT
TRBV7-2	once	TRBD2	TRBJ2-5	CASSLVRTSGGSYRETQYF	TGTGCCAGCAGCTTAGTTCGGACTAGCGGGGGGAGTTACCGAGAGACCCAGTACTTC
TRBV6-1	-	TRBD1	TRBJ1-2	CASSEPGQAYYGYTF	TGTGCCAGCAGTGAGCCGGGACAGGCATATTATGGCTACACCTTC
TRBV11-2	-	-	TRBJ1-2	CASSKAAQGGGYTF	TGTGCCAGCAGCAAAGCCGCACAAGGCGGTGGCTACACCTTC
TRBV6-1	-	TRBD1	TRBJ2-7	CASSITGTGLHEQYF	TGTGCCAGCAGCATAACCGGGACAGGGCTTCACGAGCAGTACTTC
TRBV6-5	-	-	TRBJ1-4	CASSMDRRGEKLFF	TGTGCCAGCAGCATGGACAGACGAGGGGAAAAACTGTTTTTT
TRBV6-1	-	-	TRBJ2-2	CGTTWFGGNTGELFF	TGTGGGACTACCTGGTTCGGTGGGAACACCGGGGAGCTGTTTTTT
TRBV7-8	-	-	TRBJ2-7	CASSPSRYEQYF	TGTGCCAGCAGCCCAAGTCGATACGAGCAGTACTTC
TRBV6-1	-	-	TRBJ1-2	CASSFEAIYGYTF	TGTGCCAGCAGTTTTGAAGCTATCTATGGCTACACCTTC
TRBV6-5	-	-	TRBJ1-1	CASSYGSMNTEAFF	TGTGCCAGCAGTTACGGCAGTATGAACACTGAAGCTTTCTTT
TRBV5-6	-	-	TRBJ2-7	CASSSDGINYEQYF	TGTGCCAGCAGCAGCGATGGGATCAACTACGAGCAGTACTTC
TRBV7-8	-	TRBD1	TRBJ2-3	CASSLRFGDRGTDTQYF	TGTGCCAGCAGCTTACGTTTTGGGGACAGGGGTACAGATACGCAGTATTTT
TRBV6-6	-	-	TRBJ2-1	CASTALNEQFF	TGTGCCAGCACAGCCCTCAATGAGCAGTTCTTC
TRBV7-8	few	-	TRBJ1-3	CASSLGTAGNTIYF	TGTGCCAGCAGCTTAGGGACAGCTGGAAACACCATATATTTT
TRBV18	-	-	TRBJ2-7	CASSLPTTQIKYEQYF	TGTGCCAGCTCACTACCCACCACCCAAATCAAATACGAGCAGTACTTC
TRBV12-5	-	-	TRBJ2-1	CASGVGRRNEQFF	TGTGCTAGTGGGGTGGGGCGGAGGAATGAGCAGTTCTTC
TRBV27	once	TRBD2	TRBJ2-7	CASSLGAGPYEQYF	TGTGCCAGCAGTTTAGGAGCGGGGCCCTACGAGCAGTACTTC
TRBV5-5	-	TRBD2	TRBJ2-2	CASSPHGTSGTGELFF	TGTGCCAGCAGCCCCCACGGGACTAGCGGGACCGGGGAGCTGTTTTTT
TRBV7-2	-	-	TRBJ2-2	CASRVGGVETGELFF	TGTGCCAGCAGAGTAGGGGGGGTTGAGACCGGGGAGCTGTTTTTT
TRBV4-1	many	-	TRBJ1-4	CASSLGTDEKLFF	TGCGCCAGCAGTCTAGGCACGGATGAAAAACTGTTTTTT
TRBV5-1	-	TRBD1	TRBJ2-4	CASTVGPGQGGIQYF	TGCGCCAGCACCGTAGGTCCCGGACAGGGGGGCATTCAGTACTTC
TRBV7-8	-	-	TRBJ2-5	CASSWVSPGETQYF	TGTGCCAGCAGCTGGGTATCACCCGGAGAGACCCAGTACTTC
TRBV7-2	few	TRBD2	TRBJ2-1	CASSLRTSGGPNEQFF	TGTGCCAGCAGCTTGCGGACTAGCGGGGGTCCAAATGAGCAGTTCTTC
TRBV6-6	-	-	TRBJ2-1	CASREVVSYNEQFF	TGTGCCAGCAGGGAGGTGGTCAGTTACAATGAGCAGTTCTTC
TRBV10-3	-	TRBD1	TRBJ1-1	CAISGTGEAEAFF	TGTGCCATCAGTGGGACAGGGGAAGCTGAAGCTTTCTTT
TRBV29-1	-	TRBD2	TRBJ2-3	CSVDPSGGDTQYF	TGCAGCGTTGACCCTAGCGGGGGGGATACGCAGTATTTT
TRBV7-2	-	TRBD2	TRBJ2-5	CASSWKRGAGETQYF	TGTGCCAGCAGCTGGAAGCGGGGGGCCGGGGAGACCCAGTACTTC
TRBV10-3	-	-	TRBJ2-2	CAISDREVGVGRSHTGELFF	TGTGCCATCAGTGACCGCGAGGTGGGGGTAGGCCGCTCGCACACCGGGGAGCTGTTTTTT
TRBV6-5	-	-	TRBJ2-1	CASSYWEGVRDNEQFF	TGTGCCAGCAGTTACTGGGAGGGGGTGAGGGACAATGAGCAGTTCTTC
TRBV4-3	-	-	TRBJ1-2	CASSQVSQAPTKGYTF	TGCGCCAGCAGCCAAGTGTCGCAGGCCCCCACGAAAGGCTACACCTTC
TRBV6-5	-	TRBD1	TRBJ2-5	CASSYHGEGAGETQYF	TGTGCCAGCAGTTACCACGGAGAGGGGGCGGGAGAGACCCAGTACTTC
TRBV9	-	-	TRBJ2-2	CASSVARAIRGTGELFF	TGTGCCAGCAGCGTAGCTAGGGCAATCCGCGGCACCGGGGAGCTGTTTTTT
TRBV6-6	-	TRBD2	TRBJ2-7	CASSLWEGEQYF	TGTGCCAGCAGTTTGTGGGAGGGCGAGCAGTACTTC
TRBV2	-	TRBD1	TRBJ2-2	CASRSGTGGRTGELFF	TGTGCCAGCAGGTCAGGGACAGGGGGCAGGACCGGGGAGCTGTTTTTT
TRBV10-3	-	TRBD1	TRBJ1-1	CAISEHRDRDTEAFF	TGTGCCATCAGTGAGCATCGGGACAGGGACACTGAAGCTTTCTTT
TRBV15	-	-	TRBJ1-1	CATSRQGSNTEAFF	TGTGCCACCAGCAGACAGGGATCGAACACTGAAGCTTTCTTT
TRBV7-8	-	-	TRBJ2-2	CASSLLVNTGELFF	TGTGCCAGCAGCTTATTGGTTAACACCGGGGAGCTGTTTTTT
TRBV14	once	TRBD1	TRBJ2-5	CASSFRSGTGIETQYF	TGTGCCAGCAGCTTTCGGTCCGGGACAGGGATAGAGACCCAGTACTTC
TRBV11-3	-	-	TRBJ2-1	CASSLAAAYYNEQFF	TGTGCCAGCAGCTTAGCAGCGGCATACTACAATGAGCAGTTCTTC
TRBV7-2	-	-	TRBJ1-1	CASSSGLRLRTFF	TGTGCCAGCAGCTCGGGACTGCGGTTAAGGACTTTCTTT